The 27 T cell receptor beta chains given below trace back to one sample, sequenced in a study of prognosis after radiotherapy for stage I lung cancer. With two-round multiplex PCR, TCR beta CDR3 sequences were amplified from genomic DNA. Specific primers for each TRBV and TRBJ gene were what first-round PCR used. TCRdb re-analysed the multiplex PCR reads in MiXCR, keeping a single row per CDR3 protein. The profile shows about 35,000 distinct CDR3 sequences, nearly 35% of them singletons. This material consisted of PBMCs, taken before or after stereotactic body radiation therapy (not recorded which). The receptors come from a donor aged 50 or older with non-small cell lung cancer.

This clonotype was observed at least ten times. The chain recombines TRBV11-3 with TRBJ2-3; 11 bases match TRBD1. Germline CDR1 and CDR2: SGHNT and YENEEA. The V and J ends lost 5 bases and 1 base, in that order; junction bases with no gene match: 5. The length of the CDR3 is 16 residues. The CDR3 DNA follows: TGTGCCAGCAGCAAAAGGACAGGGGGCGGCACAGATACGCAGTATTTT. Residues: CASSKRTGGGTDTQYF. The whole variable domain, remainder taken from reference TRBV11-3 and TRBJ2-3, is EAGVVQSPRYKIIEKKQPVAFWCNPISGHNTLYWYLQNLGQGPELLIRYENEEAVDDSQLPKDRFSAERLKGVDSTLKIQPAELGDSAVYLCASSKRTGGGTDTQYFGPGTRLTVL.

This clonotype was recorded at least ten times. V and J are TRBV9 and TRBJ1-1, with D perhaps matching TRBD1 (5 bases). CDR1 and CDR2 from the germline V gene are SGDLS and YYNGEE. V gave up 0 bases and J gave up 3 bases, with 9 bases separating them. CDR3 length: 14 residues. The CDR3 nucleotides read TGTGCCAGCAGCGTAGAGGGGAAGGACACTGAAGCTTTCTTT. Its protein is CASSVEGKDTEAFF.

Turning to this clonotype: A read error is possible here, since a much larger clone lies one base away. The chain is built from TRBV6-5 and TRBJ2-7; D unclear. The CDR3 totals 14 residues. Trimming cost V 8 bases and J 5 bases, with 19 bases left between them. CDR1 is MNHEY, CDR2 SVGAGI, per germline. CDR3 amino acids: CASGSTLWAHEQYF. The CDR3 DNA is TGTGCCAGCGGTTCGACTTTGTGGGCCCACGAGCAGTACTTC.

The table lists this clonotype with many counts. The V gene is TRBV3-1, the J gene TRBJ1-2; tentative D call: TRBD1 (5 bases). This CDR3 comprises 13 residues. Trimming removed 4 bases from V and 8 bases from J, with 14 bases in between. From germline, CDR1 is LGHDT and CDR2 YNNKEL (reference sequence). CDR3 protein: CASSPTRDGGYTF. DNA for the CDR3: TGTGCCAGCAGCCCTACCCGGGACGGAGGCTACACCTTC.

This clonotype was picked up a small number of times. V is TRBV30 and J is TRBJ1-1, with a tentative D call TRBD1 (5 bases). V was shortened by 3 bases and J by 11 bases, with 16 bases between the two germline ends. CDR1 and CDR2 (germline): GTSNPN, SVGIG (reference sequence). The CDR3 totals 12 residues. CDR3: CAWSPGGSGAFF. As DNA, the CDR3 is TGTGCCTGGAGCCCCGGGGGTTCTGGCGCTTTCTTT.

Ten or more counts support this clonotype. The chain uses TRBV6-4 and TRBJ2-1; 10 positions agree with TRBD1. J was trimmed by 2 bases and V by 6 bases; bases with no gene match: 4. Germline V gene lookup returns CDR1 MRHNA and CDR2 SNTAGT. The CDR3 is made up of 15 amino acids. As DNA, the CDR3 is TGTGCCAGCAGGATAGACAGGGGGCCCTACAATGAGCAGTTCTTC. Its protein product is CASRIDRGPYNEQFF.

As for this clonotype: A single base separates this from a much larger clone, so it may be a read error. This chain joins TRBV6-8 and TRBJ2-2, with D possibly matching TRBD1 (6 bases). The V end lost 2 bases, the J end lost 3 bases, and 16 bases lay between the germline ends. The CDR3 is 17 residues long. CDR1 is MNHGY and CDR2 is SAAAGT in the germline V gene. CDR3 amino acids: CASSYPPRRGYTGELFF. CDR3 coding DNA: TGTGCCAGCAGTTACCCCCCCCGAAGGGGGTACACCGGGGAGCTGTTTTTT.

This clonotype was detected many times. The genes are TRBV20-1 and TRBJ2-5; TRBD2 matches at 10 bases. CDR1 is DFQATT and CDR2 is SNEGSKA in the germline V gene (reference sequence). The CDR3 covers 13 residues. The CDR3, as DNA: TGCAGCTCCGGACTAGCGGTCCTCAAGACCCAGTACTTC. Its protein is CSSGLAVLKTQYF.

This clonotype appeared many times. The V and J genes are TRBV10-3 and TRBJ2-4; 13 bases line up with TRBD2. In germline, CDR1 is ENHRY, CDR2 SYGVKD. The length of the CDR3 is 12 residues. V lost 11 bases, J lost 8 bases, and 3 bases stayed unmatched. CDR3 amino acids: CAATSGGDIQYF. The CDR3 nucleotides read TGTGCCGCTACTAGCGGGGGGGACATTCAGTACTTC.

This clonotype was observed many times. This chain links TRBV20-1 with TRBJ1-5; 7 nucleotides align to TRBD1. The CDR3 spans 14 residues. CDR1 and CDR2 from the germline V gene are DFQATT and SNEGSKA (reference sequence). Trimming at V came to 3 bases and at J to 6 bases, leaving 8 bases not matched to a gene. This CDR3 reads CSASGSGGFQPQHF. The CDR3, as DNA: TGCAGTGCTAGTGGGTCAGGGGGGTTTCAGCCCCAGCATTTT.

Comments on this clonotype: This could be a read error, since a much larger clone is one nucleotide away. The genes are TRBV19 and TRBJ2-5; perhaps TRBD2 as D (6 bases). The V and J ends lost 1 base and 4 bases respectively, with 13 bases between them. Germline V gene data show CDR1 as LNHDA and CDR2 as SQIVND (reference sequence). The CDR3 covers 15 residues. The CDR3 reads CASSIGSSVGETQYF. The CDR3 bases are TGTGCCAGTAGTATAGGGTCTAGCGTGGGAGAGACCCAGTACTTC.

J is TRBJ1-5 and V is TRBV19; no clear D. With 5 bases removed from V and 3 bases from J, the gap between germline ends came to 20 bases. Germline values: CDR1 LNHDA, CDR2 SQIVND (reference sequence). This CDR3 has 17 amino acids. This CDR3 reads CASSSPFGAYINQPQHF. The CDR3 coding sequence is TGTGCCAGTAGTTCCCCTTTTGGTGCATATATCAATCAGCCCCAGCATTTT. The variable domain in full, completed from reference TRBV19 and TRBJ1-5, reads DGGITQSPKYLFRKEGQNVTLSCEQNLNHDAMYWYRQDPGQGLRLIYYSQIVNDFQKGDIAEGYSVSREKKESFPLTVTSAQKNPTAFYLCASSSPFGAYINQPQHFGDGTRLSIL.

This chain connects TRBV6-1 to TRBJ1-2, with 7 positions matching TRBD1. The germline CDR1 and CDR2 sequences are MNHNS and SASEGT. The CDR3 extends over 13 amino acids. The J segment lost 7 bases and the V segment lost 8 bases, leaving 10 bases of the junction unmatched. CDR3 DNA: TGTGCCAGCGGACGACAGGGCTTCCTTGGCTACACCTTC. It codes for CASGRQGFLGYTF.

On this clonotype itself: A read error may account for a junction end that differs from germline. The rearrangement links TRBV20-1 to TRBJ1-2; TRBD1 might be the D (5 bases). This CDR3 has 12 residues. From germline, CDR1 is DFQATT and CDR2 SNEGSKA (reference sequence). CDR3 in amino acids: CSTRSQADGYTF. The CDR3 coding sequence is TGCAGTACTAGATCACAGGCAGATGGCTACACCTTC.

This clonotype has a count of ten or more. The rearrangement joins TRBV27 to TRBJ1-2, with 7 bases aligning to TRBD1. The junction had 15 bases not matched to a gene; V was cut back by 4 bases and J by 4 bases. CDR3 length: 17 residues. Germline CDR1 reads MNHEY; CDR2 reads SMNVEV (reference sequence). CDR3 DNA sequence: TGTGCCAGCAGTTCGTCAAGGCCCGCTGACAGGGTCTATGGCTACACCTTC. Translated, it gives CASSSSRPADRVYGYTF.

The chain carries TRBV27 and TRBJ2-5, with 8 bases aligning to TRBD1. The trim removed 10 bases at V and 5 bases at J, leaving 15 bases unmatched. The CDR3 has 15 amino acids. Germline CDR1 and CDR2: MNHEY and SMNVEV (reference sequence). CDR3 amino acids: CAIRPIRGRGETQYF. CDR3 DNA: TGTGCCATTAGGCCCATCAGGGGGCGCGGGGAGACCCAGTACTTC.

This clonotype was counted ten times or more. The rearrangement uses TRBV30 and TRBJ2-3; possible D gene TRBD2, 7 bases. The CDR3 totals 14 residues. From germline, CDR1 is GTSNPN and CDR2 SVGIG (reference sequence). With 0 bases removed from V and 6 bases from J, the gap between germline ends came to 13 bases. DNA of the CDR3: TGTGCCTGGAGTGTAGTGGGGGGGCGGGATACGCAGTATTTT. Translation: CAWSVVGGRDTQYF. Full variable domain (rest looked up from reference TRBV30 and TRBJ2-3): SQTIHQWPATLVQPVGSPLSLECTVEGTSNPNLYWYRQAAGRGLQLLFYSVGIGQISSEVPQNLSASRPQDRQFILSSKKLLLSDSGFYLCAWSVVGGRDTQYFGPGTRLTVL.

This clonotype showed up just a few times. The rearrangement joins TRBV6-1 to TRBJ2-7; D is unclear. In germline, CDR1 is MNHNS, CDR2 SASEGT. The CDR3 loop spans 21 amino acids. V shed 5 bases and J shed 0 bases, with 32 bases lying between them. The CDR3: CASSYPSPLVRVVPTSYEQYF. The DNA of the CDR3 is TGTGCCAGCAGTTATCCGTCCCCTCTAGTCCGCGTTGTCCCGACCTCCTACGAGCAGTACTTC.

As to this clonotype: This may come from a read error, since a much larger clone is one base off. The chain joins TRBV14 to TRBJ2-7, with D unresolved. This CDR3 is built from 11 residues. CDR1 is SGHDN and CDR2 is FVKESK in the germline V gene. This CDR3 is CAGSQQYEQYF. The CDR3 region has the DNA TGTGCCGGCAGCCAGCAATACGAGCAGTACTTC.

This clonotype showed up just a few times. This sequence may be a read error, since a much larger clone differs from it by one base. The V call is TRBV5-1, the J call TRBJ2-3; 8 bases match TRBD1. CDR3 length equals 15 residues. J was trimmed by 3 bases and V by 5 bases; bases with no gene match: 8. The germline CDR1 and CDR2 sequences are SGHRS and YFSETQ. CDR3 amino acids: CASRSGQGCTDTQYF. The CDR3 DNA reads TGCGCCAGCAGAAGCGGACAGGGTTGTACAGATACGCAGTATTTT.

This clonotype was counted at least ten times. The CDR3 protein is CASSLRTGVEQPQHF. In DNA form, the CDR3 reads TGTGCCAGCAGCCTAAGGACAGGGGTGGAACAGCCCCAGCATTTT. V usage is TRBV2 and J usage is TRBJ1-5; the match to TRBD1 covers 9 bases. Losses at the gene ends were 6 bases for V and 7 bases for J; bases not matched to a gene: 10. CDR1 SNHLY and CDR2 FYNNEI come from the germline V gene. The CDR3 consists of 15 residues. Filled out from reference TRBV2 and TRBJ1-5, the complete variable domain reads EPEVTQTPSHQVTQMGQEVILRCVPISNHLYFYWYRQILGQKVEFLVSFYNNEISEKSEIFDDQFSVERPDGSNFTLKIRSTKLEDSAMYFCASSLRTGVEQPQHFGDGTRLSIL.

The chain couples TRBV5-6 to TRBJ2-2; D might be TRBD1 or TRBD2, each matching 5 bases. The CDR3 consists of 16 residues. V was cut by 2 bases and J by 7 bases, with 18 bases left in between. CDR1 and CDR2 (germline): SGHDT, YYEEEE. CDR3 coding DNA: TGTGCCAGCAGCTTCGGATCGGGGCTAGTCCTCGGGGAGCTGTTTTTT. Protein sequence: CASSFGSGLVLGELFF.

Ten or more counts support this clonotype. At one end the junction does not follow the germline gene, possibly because of a read error. The chain has TRBV2 and TRBJ2-5; D possibly uses TRBD1 or TRBD2 (5 bases each). The germline V gene has CDR1 SNHLY and CDR2 FYNNEI. The CDR3 covers 12 residues. CDR3 sequence reads: CASRPGGARSAF. CDR3 in DNA: TGTGCCAGCAGGCCCGGTGGGGCACGTAGCGCTTTC.

In the case of this clonotype: This likely stems from a read error, as it lies one base from a far larger clone. The genes are TRBV6-4 and TRBJ2-2; no clear D gene. CDR3 length equals 13 residues. Germline CDR1 MRHNA, CDR2 SNTAGT. Trimming left V 5 bases short and J 9 bases short, with 13 bases between. CDR3 nucleotide sequence: TGTGCCAGCAGTTACGGGCCAGCCTGGGAGCTGTTTTTT. Translation: CASSYGPAWELFF.

By share, this clonotype ranks as medium-sized. This chain connects TRBV12-3 or TRBV12-4 to TRBJ2-3, with D perhaps matching TRBD1 (5 bases). The length of the CDR3 is 15 residues. Trimming took 2 bases from V and 1 from J, leaving 10 bases between them. The CDR3 protein is CASSLSGPRTDTQYF. CDR3 sequence (DNA): TGTGCCAGCAGTTTATCAGGGCCCCGCACAGATACGCAGTATTTT.

This clonotype was found many times. The V gene is TRBV6-1, the J gene TRBJ2-7; D ambiguous. The CDR3 extends over 14 amino acids. The V end lost 5 bases, the J end lost 0 bases, and 11 bases lay between the germline ends. CDR1 MNHNS and CDR2 SASEGT come from the germline V gene. Written as DNA, the CDR3 is TGTGCCAGCAGTCCTGACGGATACTCCTACGAGCAGTACTTC. Its translation is CASSPDGYSYEQYF.

The CDR3 nucleotides are TGTGCCAGCACCAATGACGGGACAGGGTCTTGGTCCAACGTCCTGACTTTC. It encodes CASTNDGTGSWSNVLTF. This chain links TRBV6-2 or TRBV6-3 with TRBJ2-6; 9 nucleotides line up with TRBD1. The germline V gene has CDR1 MNHEY and CDR2 SVGEGT. V lost 7 bases and J lost 8; bases outside the gene matches: 15. This CDR3 region has 17 residues.